Here is one T cell receptor beta chain with its context. Its antigen is unidentified. Reverse transcription of extracted RNA yielded cDNA, which provided the sequencing template. TCRdb's copy holds only in-frame clones and misses some; the assay was immunoSEQ multiplex PCR. The sample has about 42,000 clones, 55% to 75% seen once; the top ten hold about 20%. Treatment given: oral pan-JAK inhibitor, 5-10 mg twice daily. In alopecia areata patients, both lesional scalp punch biopsies and peripheral blood were collected. Sorted out of PBMCs were CD4+ T cells and CD8+ T cells. Germline V CDR1 and CDR2: LNHNV, YYDKDF (reference sequence). The V end was cut by 0 bases, the J end by 6 bases, with 9 bases between. The CDR3 is made up of 13 amino acids. This record comes from a study of CD8+ T cells in alopecia areata. Study outcomes and limitations: Under tofacitinib, numerous expanded lesional clonotypes remained detectable in scalp and blood. For baseline CD8+ expansion, any link to response stays uncertain with one nonresponder.

This chain links TRBV15 with TRBJ2-7; a weak D match, TRBD2 (7 bases). The TCR was taken from a human donor with alopecia areata. This specimen consisted of CD8+ T cells sorted from blood, obtained at week 4, from a patient treated with tofacitinib. CDR3 residues: CATSRDRGGEQYF. The CDR3 nucleotides are TGTGCCACCAGCAGAGATAGGGGGGGCGAGCAGTACTTC.